This T cell receptor (beta chain) was sequenced during a study of blood T cell repertoires in COVID-19. The overall study: Donors in the United States, Italy and Spain gave samples during acute or convalescent COVID-19.

From germline, CDR1 is LGHDT and CDR2 YNNKEL (reference sequence). Trimming removed 3 bases at V and 4 bases at J, with 10 bases between. The CDR3 length is 14 residues. Clones were sequenced by immunoSEQ multiplex PCR, and TCRdb holds only the in-frame ones, with some missing. The sample records around 60,000 clones, about nine tenths being singletons. Sequencing was performed on peripheral blood. This sequence originates from a woman in her sixties with active COVID-19. The chain carries TRBV3-1 (or the pseudogene TRBV3-2) and TRBJ1-3; the D gene is possibly TRBD1 (5 bases). The CDR3 here is CASSHGQNGNTIYF. The CDR3 DNA is TGTGCCAGCAGCCACGGACAAAACGGAAACACCATATATTTT.